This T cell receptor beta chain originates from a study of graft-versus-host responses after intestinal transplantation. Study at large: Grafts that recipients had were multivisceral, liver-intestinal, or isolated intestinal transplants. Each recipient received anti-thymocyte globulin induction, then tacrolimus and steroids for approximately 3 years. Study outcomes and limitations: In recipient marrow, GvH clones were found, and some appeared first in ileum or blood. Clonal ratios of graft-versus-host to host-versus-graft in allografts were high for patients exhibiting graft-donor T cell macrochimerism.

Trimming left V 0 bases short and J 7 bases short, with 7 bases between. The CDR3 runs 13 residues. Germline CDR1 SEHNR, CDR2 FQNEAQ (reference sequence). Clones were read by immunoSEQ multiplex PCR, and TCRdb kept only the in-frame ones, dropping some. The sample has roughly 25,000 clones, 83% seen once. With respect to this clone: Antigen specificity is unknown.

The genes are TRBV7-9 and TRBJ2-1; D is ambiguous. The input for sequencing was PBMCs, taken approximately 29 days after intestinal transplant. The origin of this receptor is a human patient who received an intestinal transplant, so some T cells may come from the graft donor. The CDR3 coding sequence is TGTGCCAGCAGCTTAGCGCGTCCGAATGAGCAGTTCTTC. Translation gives CASSLARPNEQFF. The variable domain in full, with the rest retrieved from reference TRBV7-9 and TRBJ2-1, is DTGVSQNPRHKITKRGQNVTFRCDPISEHNRLYWYRQTLGQGPEFLTYFQNEAQLEKSRLLSDRFSAERPKGSFSTLEIQRTEQGDSAMYLCASSLARPNEQFFGPGTRLTVL.